The clone carrying this T cell receptor beta chain appeared many times. The antigen remains unidentified. Trimming took off 0 bases at V and 4 bases at J, with 18 bases between the two ends. This CDR3 region has 17 residues. Germline assignment: CDR1 SGDLS and CDR2 YYNGEE. This sample was included in a study of CD8 T cells in ankylosing spondylitis. Findings and caveats of the study: For ankylosing spondylitis blood, a TCR beta motif of 8 or 9 highly homologous variants appeared characteristic. Disease-linked clones bore a CD8+ phenotype and were relatively rare in peripheral blood. Matched ankylosing spondylitis synovial fluid reportedly showed significant enrichment of disease-linked clones. Some of these motif variants have turned up before, in reports on reactive arthritis synovial fluid and blood.

A single record per CDR3 protein comes from TCRdb applying MiXCR to the 5' RACE reads. The sample lists 180,000 or so distinct CDR3 sequences, around 10% seen once, with just under 30% in the top ten. Sample: blood, either unsorted or a sorted T cell fraction (not recorded which). This rearrangement joins TRBV9 to TRBJ2-3; no reliable D call. The receptor was derived from a male donor with ankylosing spondylitis or in good health (not recorded which). This chain's CDR3 is CASSVASDRSFADTQYF. DNA of the CDR3: TGTGCCAGCAGCGTAGCCTCCGACCGGTCCTTCGCAGATACGCAGTATTTT.